What follows are 28 T cell receptor beta chains derived from one specimen sequenced in a study of tumor-infiltrating lymphocytes in glioblastoma multiforme. Three nested ARM-PCR rounds with V-beta and C-beta primers built TCRB libraries. TCRdb re-derived calls from the multiplex PCR reads in MiXCR, one entry per CDR3 protein. The sample holds about 9,600 distinct CDR3 sequences, 67% seen once. Sequencing was done on a sample of brain tumor tissue. All receptors derive from a male donor with glioblastoma.

Worth noting for this clonotype: One base away lies a much larger clone, so this may be a sequencing read error. Likely a read error: the CDR3 ends without its conserved phenylalanine or tryptophan. The chain has TRBV6-1 and TRBJ2-2, with 10 positions matching TRBD2. Germline values: CDR1 MNHNS, CDR2 SASEGT. The CDR3 consists of 16 residues. The J segment lost 3 bases and the V segment lost 7 bases, leaving 8 bases of the junction unmatched. As DNA, the CDR3 is TGTGCCAGCACCGGACCAGCGGGAGGGTACACCGGGGAGCTGTTTTAT. This codes for CASTGPAGGYTGELFY.

This clonotype is a singleton in its sample. Being one base from a much bigger clone, this may be a read error. The V call is TRBV6-2 or TRBV6-3, the J call TRBJ2-5; 10 positions agree with TRBD2. From germline, CDR1 is MNHEY and CDR2 SVGEGT. V lost 0 bases, J lost 7 bases, and 8 bases stayed unmatched. This CDR3 region has 16 residues. The CDR3 here is CASSYSASGSRVTQYF. CDR3 in DNA: TGTGCCAGCAGTTACTCGGCTAGCGGGAGCCGGGTGACCCAGTACTTC.

Points on this clonotype: One end of the junction is discordant with germline, which a read error may explain. The rearrangement uses TRBV20-1 and TRBJ2-3, with D perhaps matching TRBD2 (5 bases). The CDR3 runs to 11 residues. Per germline, CDR1 DFQATT and CDR2 SNEGSKA (reference sequence). The CDR3 spells CGASPRDTQYF. CDR3 nucleotide sequence: TGCGGTGCTAGCCCCCGGGATACGCAGTATTTT.

This chain uses TRBV27 with TRBJ1-2; D ambiguous. Trimming stripped 6 bases from V and 8 bases from J, with 10 bases between. This CDR3 contains 11 residues. From germline, CDR1 is MNHEY and CDR2 SMNVEV (reference sequence). The CDR3 loop is CASRNSGGYTF. The CDR3 DNA reads TGTGCCAGCAGGAACTCCGGGGGCTACACCTTC.

Details on this clonotype: One end of the junction fails to match germline, which may point to a read error. CDR3 coding DNA: TGTGCAAGCAGCAGAACCCAAGAGACCCAGTACTTC. Translated: CASSRTQETQYF. This chain uses TRBV11-1 with TRBJ2-5; D is unresolved. Germline V CDR1 and CDR2: SGHAT, FQDESV (reference sequence). This CDR3 is built from 12 residues.

V gene TRBV20-1 combines with J gene TRBJ2-2; D remains ambiguous. The germline V gene has CDR1 DFQATT and CDR2 SNEGSKA (reference sequence). Trimming took off 3 bases at V and 4 bases at J, with 12 bases between the two ends. The CDR3 runs to 14 residues. CDR3 region: CSARGSDGTGELFF. The CDR3 region has the DNA TGCAGTGCTAGGGGATCGGATGGCACCGGGGAGCTGTTTTTT.

There are many counts of this clonotype. V gene TRBV5-1 combines with J gene TRBJ1-4, with 9 bases lining up with TRBD1. The CDR3 totals 17 residues. The ends lost 3 bases at V and 0 bases at J; junction bases unmatched: 6. From germline, CDR1 is SGHRS and CDR2 YFSETQ. CDR3 sequence: CASSWETGGSTNEKLFF. The CDR3 coding sequence is TGCGCCAGCAGCTGGGAGACAGGGGGTTCAACTAATGAAAAACTGTTTTTT. Supplemented by reference TRBV5-1 and TRBJ1-4, the full variable domain reads KAGVTQTPRYLIKTRGQQVTLSCSPISGHRSVSWYQQTPGQGLQFLFEYFSETQRNKGNFPGRFSGRQFSNSRSEMNVSTLELGDSALYLCASSWETGGSTNEKLFFGSGTQLSVL.

As concerns this clonotype: No conserved phenylalanine or tryptophan is present at the end of the CDR3, so a read error is the likely explanation. The chain couples TRBV6-1 to TRBJ2-1; 8 nucleotides match TRBD2. Germline-derived CDR1 and CDR2 are MNHNS and SASEGT. This CDR3 region has 15 residues. The CDR3 spells CTTTGGVTLNDEQFL. CDR3 coding DNA: TGTACCACTACGGGGGGGGTAACCTTGAACGATGAGCAGTTCTTA.

Of note for this clonotype: The junction does not match germline at one end; this may be a read error. V and J are TRBV11-2 and TRBJ2-1; D remains unclear. This CDR3 has 13 residues. Germline CDR1 SGHAT, CDR2 FQNNGV. The CDR3 loop reads CASSSDMRNELFF. Here the CDR3 DNA reads TGTGCCAGCAGCTCAGATATGAGGAATGAGCTGTTCTTC.

This clonotype was picked up many times. The chain couples TRBV20-1 to TRBJ1-1; possible D gene TRBD1, 6 bases. CDR3 length equals 13 residues. Germline V gene lookup returns CDR1 DFQATT and CDR2 SNEGSKA (reference sequence). V was clipped by 6 bases and J by 3 bases, with 14 bases between them. In nucleotides, the CDR3 is TGCAGTGCGGATATACAGGGTTACACTGAAGCTTTCTTT. Amino acid sequence: CSADIQGYTEAFF.

This clonotype occurred a few times. This chain joins TRBV10-2 and TRBJ2-1; D is uncertain. The CDR3 spans 13 residues. The germline gives CDR1 WSHSY, CDR2 SAAADI. Trimming took 4 bases from V and 4 from J, leaving 8 bases between them. The CDR3 is CASSVAAYNEQFF. The CDR3 coding sequence is TGCGCCAGCAGTGTCGCCGCTTACAATGAGCAGTTCTTC.

The gene calls are TRBV6-2 or TRBV6-3 and TRBJ1-1; TRBD1 might be the D (5 bases). The germline V gene has CDR1 MNHEY and CDR2 SVGEGT. V dropped 6 bases and J dropped 5 bases, with 19 bases sitting between them. The CDR3 length is 15 residues. The CDR3 is CASRRSGYGGTEAFF. CDR3 coding DNA: TGTGCCAGCAGGCGCTCAGGGTACGGTGGGACTGAAGCTTTCTTT.

Only one count was recorded for this clonotype. Possible read error: a much larger clone is one base away. This chain uses TRBV11-2 with TRBJ2-3; unclear D gene. Germline V gene lookup returns CDR1 SGHAT and CDR2 FQNNGV. The CDR3 loop spans 14 amino acids. CDR3 coding DNA: TGTGCCAGCAGCCAGACACTAAGAGCAGATACGCATTATTTT. Amino acids: CASSQTLRADTHYF. Looking up the rest from reference TRBV11-2 and TRBJ2-3 gives the full variable domain: EAGVAQSPRYKIIEKRQSVAFWCNPISGHATLYWYQQILGQGPKLLIQFQNNGVVDDSQLPKDRFSAERLKGVDSTLKIQPAKLEDSAVYLCASSQTLRADTHYFGPGTRLTVL.

This clonotype was seen only once. No DNA is shown, since the ends of the CDR3 on it are uncertain; the CDR3 is the one TCRdb lists. This chain uses TRBV10-3 with TRBJ2-2; the table's D call, TRBD2, has no DNA check behind it. A total of 14 residues make up the CDR3, ends included. Germline loops: CDR1 ENHRY, CDR2 SYGVKD. The CDR3 loop is CAITSGRISGSCFF.

The J gene is TRBJ2-7, the V gene TRBV9, with no clear D. This CDR3 is built from 14 residues. The ends were cut back, 0 bases at V and 0 bases at J, with 7 bases in the middle. From germline, CDR1 is SGDLS and CDR2 YYNGEE. The CDR3 DNA reads as TGTGCCAGCAGCGTAGTGTGGGACTCCTACGAGCAGTACTTC. It translates to CASSVVWDSYEQYF.

In the case of this clonotype: The conserved final phenylalanine or tryptophan is absent from the CDR3, which likely points to a read error. The V gene is TRBV6-2 or TRBV6-3, the J gene TRBJ1-1; TRBD1 agrees at 7 bases. CDR3 size: 15 residues. Germline assignment: CDR1 MNHEY and CDR2 SVGEGT. The CDR3 region has the DNA TGTTCCACCGCGGGACAGCATATAAAGGACACTGAAGCTTTCTCT. Residues: CSTAGQHIKDTEAFS.

This clonotype was counted a few times. A junction end diverges from the germline sequence, so it may reflect a read error. The chain uses TRBV29-1 and TRBJ2-3; D possibly corresponds to TRBD1 (5 bases). The DNA end lines up better with TRBJ1-5; the J call may be wrong. Germline V gene data show CDR1 as SQVTM and CDR2 as ANQGSEA. This CDR3 has 13 amino acids. The CDR3 spells CSVETGAGDTQHF. CDR3 DNA sequence: TGTAGCGTTGAAACCGGGGCTGGAGATACGCAGCATTTT.

Concerning this clonotype itself: Germline is not matched at one junction end, which may reflect a read error. The CDR3, as DNA: TGCAGTGCCAGGGGGGGGTGGGCCAAAGACATTCAGTACTTC. Its protein is CSARGGWAKDIQYF. This chain connects TRBV20-1 to TRBJ2-4, with D possibly being TRBD1 or TRBD2 (7 bases each). Germline assignment: CDR1 DFQATT and CDR2 SNEGSKA (reference sequence). CDR3 length: 14 amino acids.

As for this clonotype: At one end the junction does not follow the germline gene, possibly because of a read error. J is TRBJ2-1 and V is TRBV11-3; 9 bases are shared with TRBD2. This CDR3 has 15 residues. Per germline, CDR1 SGHNT and CDR2 YENEEA. The CDR3 is CASSFRREGYNEKFF. In DNA form, the CDR3 reads TGTGCCAGCAGCTTCCGGCGGGAGGGGTACAATGAGAAGTTCTTC.

This clonotype was recorded a few times. The chain uses TRBV7-2 and TRBJ2-2, with 8 bases matching TRBD1. The trim removed 3 bases at V and 1 base at J, leaving 4 bases unmatched. Germline-derived CDR1 and CDR2 are SGHTA and FQGNSA. The CDR3 contains 16 residues. This chain's CDR3 is CASSLSGQGNTGELFF. CDR3 coding DNA: TGTGCCAGCAGCTTGAGCGGACAGGGGAACACCGGGGAGCTGTTTTTT.

The V gene is TRBV6-1, the J gene TRBJ1-4; 9 bases map to TRBD1. Trimming removed 0 bases from V and 7 bases from J; junction bases left unmatched: 3. CDR1 is MNHNS and CDR2 is SASEGT in the germline V gene. CDR3 length equals 15 residues. The chain's CDR3 is CASSEATGGVEKLFF. As DNA, the CDR3 is TGTGCCAGCAGTGAAGCGACAGGGGGGGTTGAAAAACTGTTTTTT.

This clonotype is medium-sized (0.01 to 0.1%). The chain has TRBV12-3 or TRBV12-4 and TRBJ2-1; tentatively, D is TRBD2 (7 bases). V shed 8 bases and J shed 6 bases, with 20 bases lying between them. The CDR3 is 15 residues long. The CDR3 reads CASCLEQGGFNEQFF. The CDR3 DNA sequence: TGTGCCAGCTGCCTGGAACAGGGAGGGTTCAATGAGCAGTTCTTC.

Remarks on this clonotype: A read error may explain this, as a much larger clone is one base away. The chain is built from TRBV5-1 and TRBJ2-4; D is ambiguous. The CDR3 totals 15 residues. Per the germline V gene, CDR1 is SGHRS and CDR2 is YFSETQ. This chain's CDR3 is CASSDARVAKNTQYF. As DNA, the CDR3 is TGCGCCAGCAGCGACGCGCGTGTAGCCAAAAACACTCAGTACTTC.

This clonotype was seen repeatedly, ten times or more. The chain employs TRBV30 and TRBJ2-7; 9 bases map to TRBD1. Germline loops: CDR1 GTSNPN, CDR2 SVGIG (reference sequence). The CDR3 is made up of 13 amino acids. The ends lost 4 bases at V and 6 bases at J; junction bases unmatched: 7. In nucleotides, the CDR3 is TGTGCCTGGACCTTCCGACAGGGGGGCGAGCAGTACTTC. Protein product: CAWTFRQGGEQYF.

This clonotype was seen many times. V and J are TRBV20-1 and TRBJ2-7; 9 bases are shared with TRBD1. CDR1 DFQATT and CDR2 SNEGSKA come from the germline V gene (reference sequence). This CDR3 contains 17 residues. With V trimmed by 5 bases and J by 5 bases, 19 bases remained unmatched. The CDR3 DNA sequence: TGCAGTGCTTCCTCCGGGACAGGGCATCTCATGGGGAACGAGCAGTACTTC. Translation gives CSASSGTGHLMGNEQYF.

This CDR3 is CASSHRGVTDTQYF. DNA for the CDR3: TGTGCCAGCAGCCACAGGGGAGTCACAGATACGCAGTATTTT. V is TRBV6-5 and J is TRBJ2-3; 7 bases are shared with TRBD1. The CDR3 totals 14 residues. The V gene end was trimmed by 6 bases and the J gene end by 2 bases; junction bases not matched to a gene: 5. Germline V gene data show CDR1 as MNHEY and CDR2 as SVGAGI.

This clonotype was found a few times. This rearrangement joins TRBV4-2 to TRBJ2-5, with D perhaps TRBD2 (5 bases). Trimming shortened V by 3 bases and J by 5 bases, and 16 bases separated the two germline ends. The CDR3 is made up of 15 amino acids. Germline V lookup: CDR1 LGHNA, CDR2 YNFKEQ. CDR3 in DNA: TGTGCCAGCAGCCAGGAAAGAGGGTTTGGGGAGACCCAGTACTTC. Translating gives CASSQERGFGETQYF.

V and J are TRBV9 and TRBJ2-6, with no clear D. CDR3 length equals 15 residues. Germline CDR1 is SGDLS and CDR2 is YYNGEE. V shed 1 base and J shed 1 base, with 6 bases lying between them. The CDR3 coding sequence is TGTGCCAGCAGCGTAAAAGGGTCTGGGGCCAACGTCCTGACTTTC. Protein product: CASSVKGSGANVLTF.